Listed below are T cell receptor beta chains from one sample, sequenced in a study of cytomegalovirus exposure and HLA in healthy donors. TCRdb keeps only in-frame clones here, not all; method: immunoSEQ multiplex PCR. The sample table includes over 45,000 clones. Sequenced input: PBMCs. Source of these receptors: a woman younger than 30 in good health and CMV-seronegative. CDR3s include the opening cysteine and the closing phenylalanine or tryptophan. Fields, in order: V gene, CDR3 length, J gene, D gene, CDR3 protein, CDR3 DNA. The D gene is left open where the match is weak.

V: TRBV7-2
length: 13
J: TRBJ2-1
D: TRBD2
CDR3: CASSLYREGEQFF
DNA: TGTGCCAGCAGCTTATACCGGGAGGGGGAGCAGTTCTTC

V: TRBV29-1
length: 14
J: TRBJ1-2
D: TRBD1
CDR3: CSVAIQGAPYGYTF
DNA: TGCAGCGTCGCAATACAGGGGGCCCCATATGGCTACACCTTC

V: TRBV5-4
length: 15
J: TRBJ2-5
D: TRBD1
CDR3: CASSPGQGRGETQYF
DNA: TGTGCCAGCAGCCCGGGACAGGGGAGGGGAGAGACCCAGTACTTC

V: TRBV7-8
length: 15
J: TRBJ2-1
D: TRBD2
CDR3: CASSLSGEEANEQFF
DNA: TGTGCCAGCAGCTTAAGCGGGGAGGAGGCGAATGAGCAGTTCTTC

V: TRBV9
length: 14
J: TRBJ2-3
D: NA
CDR3: CASSVGGSTDTQYF
DNA: TGTGCCAGCAGCGTAGGAGGTAGCACAGATACGCAGTATTTT

V: TRBV9
length: 14
J: TRBJ1-2
D: NA
CDR3: CASSVGRGNYGYTF
DNA: TGTGCCAGCAGCGTAGGGAGAGGGAACTATGGCTACACCTTC

V: TRBV4-1
length: 16
J: TRBJ2-3
D: TRBD2
CDR3: CASSPGTSGLTDTQYF
DNA: TGCGCCAGCAGCCCTGGGACTAGCGGACTCACAGATACGCAGTATTTT

V: TRBV28
length: 13
J: TRBJ1-2
D: NA
CDR3: CASSFNTNYGYTF
DNA: TGTGCCAGCAGTTTTAACACTAACTATGGCTACACCTTC

V: TRBV5-4
length: 15
J: TRBJ2-7
D: TRBD2
CDR3: CASSTLAGETYEQYF
DNA: TGTGCCAGCAGCACGTTAGCGGGGGAGACCTACGAGCAGTACTTC

V: TRBV5-1
length: 14
J: TRBJ2-6
D: NA
CDR3: CASEPGTRANVLTF
DNA: TGCGCCAGCGAACCAGGGACTCGGGCCAACGTCCTGACTTTC

V: TRBV11-2
length: 15
J: TRBJ1-4
D: TRBD1
CDR3: CASGDRGFTNEKLFF
DNA: TGTGCCAGCGGGGACAGGGGGTTTACTAATGAAAAACTGTTTTTT

V: TRBV6-1
length: 13
J: TRBJ1-2
D: NA
CDR3: CASSEVAPLGYTF
DNA: TGTGCCAGCAGTGAAGTTGCGCCTTTGGGCTACACCTTC

V: TRBV6-5
length: 16
J: TRBJ2-7
D: TRBD1
CDR3: CASSYSYPDRASEQYF
DNA: TGTGCCAGCAGTTACAGCTACCCGGACAGGGCGTCCGAGCAGTACTTC

V: TRBV5-1
length: 15
J: TRBJ2-7
D: TRBD1
CDR3: CASSLGGTGGYEQYF
DNA: TGCGCCAGCAGCTTAGGGGGGACAGGGGGCTACGAGCAGTACTTC

V: TRBV27
length: 10
J: TRBJ2-7
D: NA
CDR3: CASPQGEQYF
DNA: TGTGCCAGCCCTCAAGGAGAGCAATACTTC

V: TRBV7-2
length: 13
J: TRBJ1-5
D: NA
CDR3: CASSLARNQPQHF
DNA: TGTGCCAGCAGCTTAGCGAGGAATCAGCCCCAGCATTTT

V: TRBV19
length: 13
J: TRBJ2-7
D: NA
CDR3: CASSRTWGREQYF
DNA: TGTGCCAGTAGTAGGACGTGGGGGAGGGAGCAGTACTTC

V: TRBV5-1
length: 14
J: TRBJ2-1
D: TRBD2
CDR3: CASSLSGRVDEQFF
DNA: TGCGCCAGCAGCCTTAGCGGGAGAGTCGATGAGCAGTTCTTC

V: TRBV9
length: 14
J: TRBJ1-6
D: NA
CDR3: CASSVIGVNSHLHF
DNA: TGTGCCAGCAGCGTGATCGGAGTTAATTCACACCTCCACTTT

V: TRBV28
length: 15
J: TRBJ1-2
D: NA
CDR3: CASSFGQIHFAGYTF
DNA: TGTGCCAGCAGTTTTGGGCAGATACACTTCGCTGGCTACACCTTC

V: TRBV6-6
length: 12
J: TRBJ1-6
D: NA
CDR3: CASGPWDSPLHF
DNA: TGTGCCAGCGGGCCCTGGGATTCACCCCTCCACTTT

V: TRBV18
length: 16
J: TRBJ2-7
D: TRBD1
CDR3: CASSPLGTGVTYEQYF
DNA: TGTGCCAGCTCACCACTCGGGACAGGGGTTACCTACGAGCAGTACTTC

V: TRBV19
length: 16
J: TRBJ2-7
D: TRBD1
CDR3: CASSRSSTGVVYEQYF
DNA: TGTGCCAGTAGTCGATCCTCGACAGGGGTAGTCTACGAGCAGTACTTC

V: TRBV5-1
length: 15
J: TRBJ2-1
D: TRBD1
CDR3: CASSLEGQGLNEQFF
DNA: TGCGCCAGCAGCTTGGAGGGACAGGGGTTAAATGAGCAGTTCTTC

V: TRBV2
length: 14
J: TRBJ1-5
D: NA
CDR3: CASSGDYSNQPQHF
DNA: TGTGCCAGCTCAGGGGACTATAGCAATCAGCCCCAGCATTTT

V: TRBV5-4
length: 16
J: TRBJ2-1
D: TRBD2
CDR3: CASSLVSGGPYNEQFF
DNA: TGTGCCAGCAGCTTGGTTAGCGGGGGGCCCTACAATGAGCAGTTCTTC

V: TRBV5-1
length: 15
J: TRBJ2-3
D: TRBD2
CDR3: CASSWGTSGTDTQYF
DNA: TGCGCCAGCAGCTGGGGGACTAGCGGCACAGATACGCAGTATTTT

V: TRBV30
length: 19
J: TRBJ1-2
D: TRBD1
CDR3: CAWSVPYPLRDRNPAGYTF
DNA: TGTGCCTGGAGTGTACCTTATCCCCTCCGGGACAGAAATCCGGCGGGCTACACCTTC

V: TRBV29-1
length: 13
J: TRBJ2-1
D: TRBD2
CDR3: CSVEQRGGNEQFF
DNA: TGCAGCGTTGAACAGCGGGGGGGCAATGAGCAGTTCTTC